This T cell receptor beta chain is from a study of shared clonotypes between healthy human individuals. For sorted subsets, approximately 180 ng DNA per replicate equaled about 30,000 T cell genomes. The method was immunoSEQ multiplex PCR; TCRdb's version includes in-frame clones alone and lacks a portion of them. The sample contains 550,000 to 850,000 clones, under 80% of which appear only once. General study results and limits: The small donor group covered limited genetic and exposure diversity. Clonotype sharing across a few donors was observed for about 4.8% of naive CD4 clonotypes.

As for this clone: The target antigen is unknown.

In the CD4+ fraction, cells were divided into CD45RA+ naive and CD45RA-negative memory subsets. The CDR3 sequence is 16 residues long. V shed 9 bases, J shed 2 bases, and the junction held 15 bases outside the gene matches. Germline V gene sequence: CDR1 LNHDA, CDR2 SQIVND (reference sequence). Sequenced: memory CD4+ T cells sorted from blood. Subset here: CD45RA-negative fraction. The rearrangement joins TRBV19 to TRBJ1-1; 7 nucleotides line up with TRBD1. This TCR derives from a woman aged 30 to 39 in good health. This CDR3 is CASRTGDWGTNTEAFF. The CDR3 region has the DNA TGTGCCAGCCGTACAGGGGATTGGGGGACCAACACTGAAGCTTTCTTT.